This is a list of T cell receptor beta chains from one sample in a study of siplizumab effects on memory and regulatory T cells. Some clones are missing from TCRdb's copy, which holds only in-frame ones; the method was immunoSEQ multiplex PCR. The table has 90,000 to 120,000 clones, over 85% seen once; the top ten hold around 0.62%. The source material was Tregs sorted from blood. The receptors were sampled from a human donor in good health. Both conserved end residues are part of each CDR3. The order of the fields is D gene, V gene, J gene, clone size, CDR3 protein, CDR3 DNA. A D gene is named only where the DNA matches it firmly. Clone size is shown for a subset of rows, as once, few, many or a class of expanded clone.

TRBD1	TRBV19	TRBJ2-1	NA	CASSMGQTGVEQFF	TGTGCCAGTAGTATGGGGCAGACAGGGGTTGAGCAGTTCTTC
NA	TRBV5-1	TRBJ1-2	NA	CASSLETGRTASGYTF	TGCGCCAGCAGCTTGGAAACTGGACGGACAGCTAGTGGCTACACCTTC
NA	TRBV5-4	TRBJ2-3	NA	CASSSRRALRDTQYF	TGTGCCAGCAGCTCACGGAGGGCCCTCAGGGATACGCAGTATTTT
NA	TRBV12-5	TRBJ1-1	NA	CASGLDYTEAFF	TGTGCTAGTGGTTTGGACTACACTGAAGCTTTCTTT
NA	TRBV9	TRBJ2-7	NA	CASSVGGQPSYEQYF	TGTGCCAGCAGCGTAGGCGGACAGCCCTCCTACGAGCAGTACTTC
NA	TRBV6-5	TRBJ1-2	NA	CASSSQGGANYGYTF	TGTGCCAGCAGTTCCCAGGGAGGGGCTAACTATGGCTACACCTTC
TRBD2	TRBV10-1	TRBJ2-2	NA	CASSELGLAGGILNTGELFF	TGCGCCAGCAGTGAACTGGGACTAGCGGGGGGAATACTGAACACCGGGGAGCTGTTTTTT
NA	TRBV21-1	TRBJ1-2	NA	CASSKGKGLEALRYGYTF	TGTGCCAGCAGCAAAGGGAAGGGCCTTGAAGCCCTACGCTATGGCTACACCTTC
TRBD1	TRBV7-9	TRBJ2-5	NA	CASSDRDRQETQYF	TGTGCCAGCAGCGATCGGGACAGACAAGAGACCCAGTACTTC
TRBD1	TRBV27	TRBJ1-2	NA	CASSPLRGLNYGYTF	TGTGCCAGCAGTCCGCTCAGGGGGCTAAACTATGGCTACACCTTC
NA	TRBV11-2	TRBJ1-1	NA	CASRSLGRNTEAFF	TGTGCCAGCAGAAGTCTCGGACGGAACACTGAAGCTTTCTTT
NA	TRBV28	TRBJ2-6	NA	CASSELTASGANVLTF	TGTGCCAGCAGCGAACTGACAGCCTCTGGGGCCAACGTCCTGACTTTC
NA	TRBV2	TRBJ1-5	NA	CGSRGDPSNQPQHF	TGTGGGAGCCGAGGGGACCCTAGCAATCAGCCCCAGCATTTT
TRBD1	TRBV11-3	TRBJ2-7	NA	CASSTRTGGSYEQYF	TGTGCCAGCAGCACCAGGACAGGGGGGAGCTACGAGCAGTACTTC
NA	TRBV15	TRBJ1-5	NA	CATSRVDQPQHF	TGTGCCACCTCCAGGGTAGATCAGCCCCAGCATTTT
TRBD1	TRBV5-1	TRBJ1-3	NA	CASSYTTGQGYSGNTIYF	TGCGCCAGCAGCTATACCACGGGACAGGGTTATTCTGGAAACACCATATATTTT
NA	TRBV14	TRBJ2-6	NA	CASSRKGDSSGANVLTF	TGTGCCAGCAGCCGAAAGGGCGATAGCTCTGGGGCCAACGTCCTGACTTTC
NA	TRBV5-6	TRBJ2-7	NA	CASSLFGTYEQYF	TGTGCCAGCAGCTTGTTTGGAACCTACGAGCAGTACTTC
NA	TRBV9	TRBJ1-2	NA	CASSVEADPHYGYTF	TGTGCCAGCAGCGTAGAAGCGGACCCCCACTATGGCTACACCTTC
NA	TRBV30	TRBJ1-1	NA	CAWSRGWSMNTEAFF	TGTGCCTGGAGTAGAGGATGGAGCATGAACACTGAAGCTTTCTTT
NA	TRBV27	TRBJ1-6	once	CASSPLAIYNSPLHF	TGTGCCAGCAGCCCCCTGGCCATTTATAATTCACCCCTCCACTTT
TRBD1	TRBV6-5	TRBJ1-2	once	CASRKQGARGYTF	TGTGCCAGCAGAAAACAGGGGGCGCGGGGCTACACCTTC
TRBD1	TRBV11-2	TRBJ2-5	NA	CASSFGTEETQYF	TGTGCCAGCAGCTTCGGGACAGAAGAGACCCAGTACTTC
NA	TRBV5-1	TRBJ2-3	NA	CASSPSGDAADTQYF	TGCGCCAGCAGCCCGTCTGGAGACGCCGCGGATACGCAGTATTTT
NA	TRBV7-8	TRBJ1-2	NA	CASSLARTDYGYTF	TGTGCCAGCAGCTTGGCAAGGACAGACTATGGCTACACCTTC
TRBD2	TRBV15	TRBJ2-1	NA	CATSRLFSGRAGEQFF	TGTGCCACCAGCAGACTATTTAGCGGGAGGGCGGGTGAGCAGTTCTTC
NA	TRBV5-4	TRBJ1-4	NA	CASSLGGGNEKLFF	TGTGCCAGCAGCTTGGGAGGTGGGAATGAAAAACTGTTTTTT
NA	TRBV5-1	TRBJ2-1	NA	CASSFVSAYNEQFF	TGCGCCAGCAGCTTCGTTTCAGCCTACAATGAGCAGTTCTTC
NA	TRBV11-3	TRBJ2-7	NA	CASSLELVGGSYEQYF	TGTGCCAGCAGCTTAGAACTAGTGGGGGGCTCCTACGAGCAGTACTTC
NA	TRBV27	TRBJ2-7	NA	CASSSRGDEQYF	TGTGCCAGCAGTTCCCGAGGAGACGAGCAGTACTTC
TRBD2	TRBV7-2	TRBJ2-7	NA	CASSLGLAGSYEQYF	TGTGCCAGCAGCTTAGGACTAGCGGGATCCTACGAGCAGTACTTC
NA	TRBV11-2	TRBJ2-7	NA	CASSAQQNSYEQYF	TGTGCCAGCAGCGCCCAACAGAATTCCTACGAGCAGTACTTC
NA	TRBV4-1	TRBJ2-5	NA	CASSQGRPGETQYF	TGCGCCAGCAGCCAAGGACGCCCAGGGGAGACCCAGTACTTC
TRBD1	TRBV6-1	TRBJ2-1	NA	CASSRGQGAVYEQFF	TGTGCCAGCAGTCGGGGACAGGGGGCTGTCTATGAGCAGTTCTTC
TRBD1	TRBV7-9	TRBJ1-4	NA	CASSLIRGQGEEKLFF	TGTGCCAGCAGCTTAATAAGAGGACAGGGAGAGGAAAAACTGTTTTTT
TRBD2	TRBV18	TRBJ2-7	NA	CASSPLSKAGAFHEQYF	TGTGCCAGCTCACCTTTGAGTAAAGCGGGAGCGTTCCACGAGCAGTACTTC
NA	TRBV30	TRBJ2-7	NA	CAWSHRDYEQYF	TGTGCCTGGAGTCACAGGGACTACGAGCAGTACTTC
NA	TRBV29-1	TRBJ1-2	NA	CSVVGAGGYGYTF	TGCAGCGTTGTGGGGGCAGGTGGATATGGCTACACCTTC
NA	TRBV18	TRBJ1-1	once	CASSPRLGLNTEAFF	TGTGCCAGCTCACCACGGCTGGGTCTGAACACTGAAGCTTTCTTT
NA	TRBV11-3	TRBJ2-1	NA	CASSPDSPYNEQFF	TGTGCCAGCAGCCCTGACAGCCCCTACAATGAGCAGTTCTTC
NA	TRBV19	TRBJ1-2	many	CASSNWTDYGYTF	TGTGCCAGTAGTAATTGGACAGACTATGGCTACACCTTC
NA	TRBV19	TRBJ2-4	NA	CASSIVQGLAKNIQYF	TGTGCCAGTAGTATAGTTCAGGGACTGGCCAAAAACATTCAGTACTTC
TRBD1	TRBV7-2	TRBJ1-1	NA	CASSLRTGGNTEAFF	TGTGCCAGCAGCCTACGGACAGGGGGGAACACTGAAGCTTTCTTT
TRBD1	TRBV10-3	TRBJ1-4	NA	CAIRRTGGLTEKLFF	TGTGCCATCAGGAGGACAGGGGGGTTGACTGAAAAACTGTTTTTT
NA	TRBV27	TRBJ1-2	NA	CASRSTGRYGYTF	TGTGCCAGCAGGTCAACAGGGCGCTATGGCTACACCTTC
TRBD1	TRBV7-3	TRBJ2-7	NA	CASSPLTGVYEQYF	TGTGCCAGCAGCCCCCTGACAGGGGTCTACGAGCAGTACTTC
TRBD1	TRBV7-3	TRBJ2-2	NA	CASSLIGTGMSGELFF	TGTGCCAGCAGCCTAATCGGGACAGGGATGTCCGGGGAGCTGTTTTTT
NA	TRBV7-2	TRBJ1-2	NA	CASSLEGLRYTF	TGTGCCAGCAGCTTAGAAGGCCTACGCTACACCTTC
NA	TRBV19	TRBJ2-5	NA	CASSISGVETQYF	TGTGCCAGTAGTATCTCGGGGGTAGAGACCCAGTACTTC
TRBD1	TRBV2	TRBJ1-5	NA	CASSDRTGGFQPQHF	TGTGCCAGCAGTGATAGGACAGGGGGTTTTCAGCCCCAGCATTTT
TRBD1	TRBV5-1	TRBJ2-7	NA	CASSTWDSSYEQYF	TGCGCCAGCAGCACTTGGGACAGTTCCTACGAGCAGTACTTC
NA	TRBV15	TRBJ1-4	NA	CATSRSATNEKLFF	TGTGCCACCAGCCGCAGCGCAACTAATGAAAAACTGTTTTTT
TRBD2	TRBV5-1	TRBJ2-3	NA	CASSLVAGGQTDTQYF	TGCGCCAGCAGCTTGGTTGCGGGAGGGCAAACAGATACGCAGTATTTT
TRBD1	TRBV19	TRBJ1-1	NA	CASHRGMGTEAFF	TGTGCCAGTCACAGGGGGATGGGGACTGAAGCTTTCTTT
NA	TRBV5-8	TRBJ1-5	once	CASSLGLGSLNQPQHF	TGTGCCAGCAGCCTCGGCCTGGGGTCCCTTAATCAGCCCCAGCATTTT
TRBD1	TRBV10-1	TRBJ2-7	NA	CASSDPGQGEQYF	TGCGCCAGCAGTGATCCCGGACAGGGGGAGCAGTACTTC
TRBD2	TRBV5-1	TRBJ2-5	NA	CASSSGLAGVETQYF	TGCGCCAGCAGCTCCGGACTAGCGGGGGTAGAGACCCAGTACTTC
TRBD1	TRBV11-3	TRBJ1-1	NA	CASSMTGVLTEAFF	TGTGCCAGCAGCATGACAGGGGTTCTCACTGAAGCTTTCTTT
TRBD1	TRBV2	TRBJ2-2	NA	CASSFGTGGNTGELFF	TGTGCCAGCAGTTTCGGGACAGGGGGCAACACCGGGGAGCTGTTTTTT